The clone carrying this T cell receptor beta chain showed up just a few times. No antigen is known for it. This record comes from a study of beta chain features in type 1 diabetes. Study-wide results and caveats: In cDNA sequencing, cells with high TCR expression could be over-represented. Naive, central memory and Treg TCRB repertoires seemed to resemble each other more closely in patients than they did in healthy donors.

What was sequenced were expressed TCRB transcripts, since all of the isolated RNA had been reverse transcribed. TCRdb keeps only in-frame clones here, not all; method: immunoSEQ multiplex PCR. Of about 360,000 clones in the sample, 10% to 15% were seen once. Germline loops: CDR1 MNHNY, CDR2 SVGAGI (reference sequence). Trimming shortened V by 5 bases and J by 6 bases, and 11 bases separated the two germline ends. CDR3 length: 13 amino acids. The TCR comes from a man between 18 and 29 years old in good health. The chain is built from TRBV6-6 and TRBJ2-1; tentative D call: TRBD1 (7 bases). The sequencing sample was made of naive CD4+ T cells from blood. CDR3 coding DNA: TGTGCCAGCAGTGGGGGGACAGTCAATGAGCAGTTCTTC. This encodes CASSGGTVNEQFF.